The 26 T cell receptor beta chains below come from one sample, sequenced in a study of neurological immune-mediated disorders. TCRdb re-analysed the 5' RACE reads in MiXCR, keeping a single row per CDR3 protein. The sample lists some 66,000 distinct CDR3 sequences, around 4% seen once, with roughly 2.7% in the top ten. Sequences were obtained from PBMCs. The receptors derive from a man between 50 and 59 years old with multiple sclerosis.

This clonotype was recorded many times. This sequence joins TRBV29-1 and TRBJ2-5; D might be TRBD1 or TRBD2, each matching 5 bases. Germline loops: CDR1 SQVTM, CDR2 ANQGSEA. V was pared by 7 bases and J by 0 bases, with 12 bases between. The CDR3 runs 13 residues. The CDR3 bases are TGCAGCGCTACGGGACGCGACCAAGAGACCCAGTACTTC. Encoded protein: CSATGRDQETQYF.

A few counts support this clonotype. This chain joins TRBV19 and TRBJ1-5; D is ambiguous. Deletions cut 7 bases from V and 6 bases from J, with 22 bases between. The CDR3 is 16 residues long. Looked up from germline, CDR1 is LNHDA and CDR2 is SQIVND (reference sequence). The CDR3 protein is CASISREKGFFQPQHF. The CDR3 DNA sequence: TGTGCCAGTATCAGCCGGGAGAAGGGATTTTTTCAGCCCCAGCATTTT. The variable domain in full, completed from reference TRBV19 and TRBJ1-5, reads DGGITQSPKYLFRKEGQNVTLSCEQNLNHDAMYWYRQDPGQGLRLIYYSQIVNDFQKGDIAEGYSVSREKKESFPLTVTSAQKNPTAFYLCASISREKGFFQPQHFGDGTRLSIL.

Many counts were recorded for this clonotype. This chain connects TRBV28 to TRBJ1-5; D is undetermined. Germline loops: CDR1 MDHEN, CDR2 SYDVKM. The CDR3 totals 14 residues. Trimming left V 6 bases short and J 4 bases short, with 13 bases between. The CDR3 sequence: CASRRTVGNQPQHF. CDR3 DNA sequence: TGTGCCAGCAGACGAACAGTAGGAAATCAGCCCCAGCATTTT.

In this sample, this clonotype turned up many times. This rearrangement joins TRBV6-2 or TRBV6-3 to TRBJ2-1; weak D call: TRBD2 (5 bases). V lost 3 bases, J lost 9 bases, and 6 bases lay in between. CDR3 length: 11 amino acids. CDR1 and CDR2 (germline): MNHEY, SVGEGT. CDR3 DNA sequence: TGTGCCAGCAGTTATGGGAGTGAGCAGTTCTTC. Translated, it gives CASSYGSEQFF.

The CDR3 reads CASSANSLNNYGYTF. The CDR3 region has the DNA TGTGCCAGCAGCGCAAACAGCCTTAATAACTATGGCTACACCTTC. This rearrangement joins TRBV7-8 to TRBJ1-2, with unresolved D. CDR3 length: 15 amino acids. In germline, CDR1 is SGHVS, CDR2 FQNEAQ. V was trimmed by 5 bases and J by 1 base, leaving 14 bases between them. The full variable domain, its missing parts supplied by reference TRBV7-8 and TRBJ1-2, is GAGVSQSPRYKVAKRGQDVALRCDPISGHVSLFWYQQALGQGPEFLTYFQNEAQLDKSGLPSDRFFAERPEGSVSTLKIQRTQQEDSAVYLCASSANSLNNYGYTFGSGTRLTVV.

Sample share makes this clonotype medium-sized (0.01 to 0.1%). The V gene is TRBV12-3 or TRBV12-4, the J gene TRBJ1-1; D unclear. The CDR3 is 11 residues long. Trimming removed 5 bases at V and 3 bases at J, with 4 bases between. Here the CDR3 DNA reads TGTGCCAGCAGTACCTACACTGAAGCTTTCTTT. It codes for CASSTYTEAFF.

This clonotype has ten or more counts. The chain employs TRBV11-2 and TRBJ2-3, with a possible D match to TRBD2 (5 bases). The ends were cut back, 2 bases at V and 4 bases at J, with 13 bases in the middle. The germline V gene encodes CDR1 SGHAT and CDR2 FQNNGV. The CDR3 loop spans 15 amino acids. CDR3 sequence (DNA): TGTGCCAGCAGCTTATGGGGTCTAGCCCCAGATACGCAGTATTTT. Its translation is CASSLWGLAPDTQYF.

This clonotype was seen only a few times. A much larger clone differs from this one at a single base, so this may be a read error. CDR3 nucleotides: TGCGCCAGCAGCCAAAGTTCCACGGAAAGGGGGAAGGAAGCTTTCTTT. Translated: CASSQSSTERGKEAFF. The V gene is TRBV4-1, the J gene TRBJ1-1; D perhaps matches TRBD1 (6 bases). V lost 2 bases and J lost 8, with 21 bases in between. CDR1 is MGHRA, CDR2 YSYEKL, per germline. The CDR3 sequence is 16 residues long.

The sample holds many counts of this clonotype. The rearrangement uses TRBV20-1 and TRBJ2-1; tentative D call: TRBD2 (5 bases). V dropped 3 bases and J dropped 10 bases, with 13 bases sitting between them. The CDR3 is 12 residues long. Germline loops: CDR1 DFQATT, CDR2 SNEGSKA (reference sequence). The CDR3 here is CSASRGVQEQFF. As DNA, the CDR3 is TGCAGTGCTAGCCGGGGAGTCCAGGAGCAGTTCTTC.

This clonotype appeared many times. The J gene is TRBJ2-1, the V gene TRBV29-1; TRBD2 matches 8 bases. This CDR3 region has 19 residues. Per the germline V gene, CDR1 is SQVTM and CDR2 is ANQGSEA. The ends lost 7 bases at V and 0 bases at J; junction bases unmatched: 20. The CDR3 sequence: CSAGGSGGRYRSSYNEQFF. Here the CDR3 DNA reads TGCAGCGCTGGAGGAAGCGGGGGCCGTTACAGGAGCTCCTACAATGAGCAGTTCTTC.

This clonotype appeared many times. CDR3 nucleotides: TGTGCCAGCAGTGTCCCAGGGGTACCTTACAATGAGCAGTTCTTC. Protein: CASSVPGVPYNEQFF. This chain uses TRBV27 with TRBJ2-1, with D maybe TRBD1 (6 bases). This CDR3 comprises 15 residues. CDR1 MNHEY and CDR2 SMNVEV come from the germline V gene (reference sequence). Deletions cut 5 bases from V and 4 bases from J, with 15 bases between.

Many counts were recorded for this clonotype. This chain joins TRBV2 and TRBJ1-2; perhaps TRBD1 as D (6 bases). Germline V gene sequence: CDR1 SNHLY, CDR2 FYNNEI. The CDR3 length is 13 residues. V lost 5 bases, J lost 6 bases, and 13 bases lay in between. Written as DNA, the CDR3 is TGTGCCAGCAGTAACAGGGTTAGCAATGGCTACACCTTC. Amino acid sequence: CASSNRVSNGYTF.

Ten or more counts support this clonotype. The chain is built from TRBV20-1 and TRBJ1-5; D may be TRBD1 (5 bases). The CDR3 runs 14 residues. Germline CDR1 DFQATT, CDR2 SNEGSKA (reference sequence). V dropped 3 bases and J dropped 7 bases, with 16 bases sitting between them. The CDR3 region has the DNA TGCAGTGCTAGCCCGGTGGGTTGGGACCAGCCCCAGCATTTT. It is translated as CSASPVGWDQPQHF.

This clonotype was counted ten times or more. This rearrangement joins TRBV7-9 to TRBJ1-2, with D possibly matching TRBD1 (6 bases). Germline V CDR1 and CDR2: SEHNR, FQNEAQ (reference sequence). The length of the CDR3 is 15 residues. Trimming removed 3 bases from V and 6 bases from J, with 17 bases in between. The CDR3 is CASSFDRPRSNGYTF. The DNA of the CDR3 is TGTGCCAGCAGCTTCGACAGGCCCAGATCGAATGGCTACACCTTC.

Many counts were recorded for this clonotype. The V and J genes are TRBV12-3 or TRBV12-4 and TRBJ1-1; no clear D gene. The V end was cut by 3 bases, the J end by 5 bases, with 4 bases between. The CDR3 covers 11 residues. The CDR3: CASSLGTEAFF. The CDR3 DNA reads TGTGCCAGCAGTTTGGGTACTGAAGCTTTCTTT.

This clonotype showed up many times. The rearrangement links TRBV6-5 to TRBJ2-3; D remains unclear. Germline CDR1 MNHEY, CDR2 SVGAGI. The V and J ends lost 0 bases and 4 bases respectively, with 11 bases between them. This CDR3 comprises 15 residues. The chain's CDR3 is CASSYSRIGPDTQYF. CDR3 bases: TGTGCCAGCAGTTACTCGAGAATAGGGCCAGATACGCAGTATTTT.

This clonotype was detected many times. The chain's CDR3 is CSARADAGGYGYTF. The CDR3, as DNA: TGCAGTGCTAGAGCCGACGCGGGGGGCTATGGCTACACCTTC. The J gene is TRBJ1-2, the V gene TRBV20-1, with D possibly TRBD1 on 5 matching bases. CDR1 and CDR2 from the germline V gene are DFQATT and SNEGSKA (reference sequence). Trimming pared 1 base from V and 4 bases from J, leaving 13 bases between. The CDR3 runs 14 residues.

About this clonotype itself: This sequence may be a read error, since a much larger clone differs from it by one base. This rearrangement joins TRBV27 to TRBJ2-1; D not certain. Per germline, CDR1 MNHEY and CDR2 SMNVEV (reference sequence). V was shortened by 3 bases and J by 6 bases, with 9 bases between the two germline ends. There are 13 residues in the CDR3. CDR3 DNA: TGTGCCAGCAGTTTCGGGTGGACCAATGAGCAGTTCTTC. This encodes CASSFGWTNEQFF.

At least ten counts were recorded for this clonotype. The chain combines TRBV5-1 with TRBJ2-2; D could derive from TRBD1 or TRBD2 (5 bases each). CDR3 length: 15 amino acids. The germline V gene has CDR1 SGHRS and CDR2 YFSETQ. The V and J ends lost 4 bases and 1 base respectively, with 11 bases between them. As DNA, the CDR3 is TGCGCCAGCAGCCATATGAGGGGGAACACCGGGGAGCTGTTTTTT. Translated, it gives CASSHMRGNTGELFF. Filled out from reference TRBV5-1 and TRBJ2-2, the complete variable domain reads KAGVTQTPRYLIKTRGQQVTLSCSPISGHRSVSWYQQTPGQGLQFLFEYFSETQRNKGNFPGRFSGRQFSNSRSEMNVSTLELGDSALYLCASSHMRGNTGELFFGEGSRLTVL.

This clonotype was counted many times. V and J are TRBV20-1 and TRBJ1-1; D not resolved. The ends were cut back, 3 bases at V and 3 bases at J, with 11 bases in the middle. Germline V gives CDR1 DFQATT, CDR2 SNEGSKA (reference sequence). The CDR3 consists of 13 residues. CDR3 amino acids: CSAREGFDTEAFF. The DNA of the CDR3 is TGCAGTGCTAGGGAGGGCTTTGACACTGAAGCTTTCTTT.

This clonotype occurred a few times. The chain links TRBV3-1 to TRBJ2-2; D could derive from TRBD1 or TRBD2 (5 bases each). The CDR3 has 15 amino acids. Germline CDR1 reads LGHDT; CDR2 reads YNNKEL (reference sequence). Trimming shortened V by 7 bases and J by 3 bases, and 15 bases separated the two germline ends. CDR3: CASTIWGSDTGELFF. For the CDR3, the DNA is TGTGCCAGCACTATATGGGGGTCGGACACCGGGGAGCTGTTTTTT.

In its sample, this clonotype was seen many times. The V call is TRBV18, the J call TRBJ2-1, with D maybe TRBD1 (5 bases). The CDR3 spans 17 residues. Per germline, CDR1 KGHSH and CDR2 LQKENI. Trimming left V 2 bases short and J 5 bases short, with 19 bases between. The CDR3 spells CASSPGAGKGSNNEQFF. CDR3 DNA sequence: TGTGCCAGCTCACCAGGTGCAGGGAAAGGTTCCAACAATGAGCAGTTCTTC.

This clonotype was picked up many times. The chain carries TRBV20-1 and TRBJ2-3; D perhaps matches TRBD2 (6 bases). CDR1 and CDR2 (germline): DFQATT, SNEGSKA (reference sequence). V was pared by 2 bases and J by 5 bases, with 26 bases between. CDR3 length: 18 amino acids. The CDR3 region has the DNA TGCAGTGCTAGATCCTCGGCGGTGGGGGGAACGAGGAGAGATACGCAGTATTTT. Its translation: CSARSSAVGGTRRDTQYF.

This clonotype was recorded at least ten times. The chain combines TRBV4-1 with TRBJ2-5; D is possibly TRBD1 (6 bases). The length of the CDR3 is 16 residues. Trimming removed 1 base from V and 2 bases from J, with 14 bases in between. Germline V CDR1 and CDR2: MGHRA, YSYEKL. The CDR3, as DNA: TGCGCCAGCAGCCAAGCCTCCGGGACACATCAAGAGACCCAGTACTTC. Translated, it gives CASSQASGTHQETQYF.

The sample holds a few counts of this clonotype. The CDR3 DNA reads TGTGCCAGCAAAAAAGGGCTGAGCTCCTACAATGAGCAGTTCTTC. Amino acid sequence: CASKKGLSSYNEQFF. The chain links TRBV6-5 to TRBJ2-1; D is unresolved. The CDR3 length is 15 residues. Germline V CDR1 and CDR2: MNHEY, SVGAGI. V lost 7 bases to trimming and J lost 0 bases, with 13 bases between them.

This clonotype was observed at least ten times. The chain uses TRBV7-9 and TRBJ2-7, with D perhaps assigned TRBD1 or TRBD2 (5 bases each). Trimming took off 6 bases at V and 2 bases at J, with 14 bases between the two ends. This CDR3 is 14 amino acids long. Germline CDR1 and CDR2: SEHNR and FQNEAQ (reference sequence). The CDR3 protein is CASRSVVGAYEQYF. The CDR3 DNA reads TGTGCCAGCAGGTCAGTGGTGGGGGCCTACGAGCAGTACTTC.